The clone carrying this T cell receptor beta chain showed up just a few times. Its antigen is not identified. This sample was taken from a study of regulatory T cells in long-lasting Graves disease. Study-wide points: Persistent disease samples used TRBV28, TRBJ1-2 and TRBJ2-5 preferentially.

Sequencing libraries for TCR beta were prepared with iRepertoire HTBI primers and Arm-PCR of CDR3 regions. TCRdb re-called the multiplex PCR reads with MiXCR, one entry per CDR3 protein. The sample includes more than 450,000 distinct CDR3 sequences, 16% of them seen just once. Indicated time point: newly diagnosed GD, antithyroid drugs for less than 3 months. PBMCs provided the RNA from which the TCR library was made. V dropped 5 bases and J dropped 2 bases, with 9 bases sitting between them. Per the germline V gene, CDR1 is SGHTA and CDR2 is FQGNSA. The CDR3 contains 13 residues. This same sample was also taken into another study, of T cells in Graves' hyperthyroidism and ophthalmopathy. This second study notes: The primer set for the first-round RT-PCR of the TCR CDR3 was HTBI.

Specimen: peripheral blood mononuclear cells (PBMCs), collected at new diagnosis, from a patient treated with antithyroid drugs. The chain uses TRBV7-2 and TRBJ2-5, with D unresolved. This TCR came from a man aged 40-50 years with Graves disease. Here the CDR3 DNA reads TGTGCCAGCAGCGAATTTGAGCAAGAGACCCAGTACTTC. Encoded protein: CASSEFEQETQYF.